Below, 30 T cell receptor beta chains from the same sample are listed, as sequenced in a study of graft-versus-host responses after intestinal transplantation. Lymphocytes from graft epithelium and lamina propria were isolated. Repertoires were generated with immunoSEQ multiplex PCR, while TCRdb's copy carries only in-frame clones and drops some. The data contain approximately 16,000 clones, approximately 70% of them singletons. Sequencing was performed on ileum tissue, taken about 680 days after intestinal transplantation. The receptors were gathered from a human patient who received an intestinal transplant, so some T cells may come from the graft donor.

The rearrangement joins TRBV6-1 to TRBJ1-6; D unresolved. This CDR3 spans 16 amino acids. Germline values: CDR1 MNHNS, CDR2 SASEGT. V lost 4 bases, J lost 9 bases, and 19 bases lay in between. In nucleotides, the CDR3 is TGTGCCAGCAGTGGATGGGTACCCCCTATAGGTTCACCCCTCCACTTT. Protein sequence: CASSGWVPPIGSPLHF.

This clone has a single count. CDR3 protein: CASSRGTATNEKLFF. In nucleotides, the CDR3 is TGCGCCAGCAGCCGCGGGACAGCAACTAATGAAAAACTGTTTTTT. V is TRBV5-1 and J is TRBJ1-4; 7 bases fit TRBD1. Trimming took 4 bases from V and 0 from J; bases not matched to a gene: 3. Germline CDR1 reads SGHRS; CDR2 reads YFSETQ. The CDR3 is 15 amino acids.

The rearrangement uses TRBV19 and TRBJ2-1; 7 bases are shared with TRBD2. CDR1 and CDR2 (germline): LNHDA, SQIVND (reference sequence). CDR3 length: 16 amino acids. V lost 1 base and J lost 2; bases outside the gene matches: 5. The DNA of the CDR3 is TGTGCCAGTAGTATAGGTTCACTAGCGCCCTACAATGAGCAGTTCTTC. This codes for CASSIGSLAPYNEQFF.

The chain employs TRBV6-5 and TRBJ2-7, with D uncertain. The CDR3 has 13 amino acids. Germline V lookup: CDR1 MNHEY, CDR2 SVGAGI. V lost 4 bases and J 5 bases, leaving 12 bases between the germline ends. This chain's CDR3 is CASSLSTKHEQYF. The DNA of the CDR3 is TGTGCCAGCAGTTTATCAACTAAACACGAGCAGTACTTC.

The V call is TRBV7-9, the J call TRBJ1-4; D perhaps matches TRBD1 (6 bases). The CDR3 covers 16 residues. V was pared by 3 bases and J by 0 bases, with 11 bases between. Germline lookup yields CDR1 SEHNR and CDR2 FQNEAQ (reference sequence). For the CDR3, the DNA is TGTGCCAGCAGCTTTTTCGGGACAACAACTAATGAAAAACTGTTTTTT. It codes for CASSFFGTTTNEKLFF.

V and J are TRBV9 and TRBJ1-1; possibly TRBD1 for D (5 bases). CDR3 length: 16 residues. V lost 1 base, J lost 0 bases, and 13 bases lay in between. Germline V gene data show CDR1 as SGDLS and CDR2 as YYNGEE. Here the CDR3 reads CASSVQGRGMNTEAFF. The CDR3, as DNA: TGTGCCAGCAGCGTACAGGGTAGGGGTATGAACACTGAAGCTTTCTTT.

The count of this clone is one. This chain links TRBV29-1 with TRBJ2-1; D uncertain. This CDR3 spans 13 amino acids. The ends were cut back, 6 bases at V and 7 bases at J, with 16 bases in the middle. Germline CDR1 SQVTM, CDR2 ANQGSEA. This chain's CDR3 is CSVPGQLGNEQFF. CDR3 bases: TGCAGCGTACCGGGCCAACTTGGGAATGAGCAGTTCTTC.

This chain links TRBV29-1 with TRBJ1-5, with 7 bases identical to TRBD1. The length of the CDR3 is 11 residues. CDR1 and CDR2 from the germline V gene are SQVTM and ANQGSEA. J was trimmed by 11 bases and V by 8 bases; bases with no gene match: 9. The CDR3 bases are TGCAGCTCCCGGACAGGAGAGACCCAGCATTTT. Its translation is CSSRTGETQHF.

This sequence joins TRBV5-1 and TRBJ1-2, with D unclear. This CDR3 contains 14 residues. The germline V gene has CDR1 SGHRS and CDR2 YFSETQ. Trimming removed 6 bases at V and 2 bases at J, with 14 bases between. The CDR3 region is CASTPQLGNYGYTF. The CDR3 bases are TGCGCCAGCACCCCCCAATTGGGGAACTATGGCTACACCTTC. Variable domain in full (rest from reference TRBV5-1 and TRBJ1-2): KAGVTQTPRYLIKTRGQQVTLSCSPISGHRSVSWYQQTPGQGLQFLFEYFSETQRNKGNFPGRFSGRQFSNSRSEMNVSTLELGDSALYLCASTPQLGNYGYTFGSGTRLTVV.

This rearrangement joins TRBV6-5 to TRBJ2-7, with TRBD1 as a possible D gene (6 bases). V was trimmed by 6 bases and J by 2 bases, leaving 11 bases between them. CDR1 MNHEY and CDR2 SVGAGI come from the germline V gene. This CDR3 comprises 13 residues. CDR3 nucleotides: TGTGCCAGCAGGACAACAGGGACCTACGAGCAGTACTTC. This codes for CASRTTGTYEQYF.

Only one count was recorded for this clone. This chain connects TRBV6-6 to TRBJ2-1, with 9 bases that match TRBD1. The J segment lost 0 bases and the V segment lost 6 bases, leaving 6 bases of the junction unmatched. The CDR3 has 16 amino acids. CDR1 MNHNY and CDR2 SVGAGI come from the germline V gene (reference sequence). CDR3 bases: TGTGCCAGCAGGGACAGGGGAGGGTACTCCTACAATGAGCAGTTCTTC. Residues: CASRDRGGYSYNEQFF.

The rearrangement joins TRBV7-6 to TRBJ1-6, with 11 bases aligning to TRBD1. Per the germline V gene, CDR1 is SGHVS and CDR2 is FNYEAQ. The CDR3 extends over 15 amino acids. After removal of 5 bases from V and 7 bases from J, the junction contained 4 bases not matched to a gene. CDR3 residues: CASSPRTGGNSPLHF. For the CDR3, the DNA is TGTGCCAGCAGCCCGCGGACAGGGGGCAATTCACCCCTCCACTTT.

The V gene is TRBV7-9, the J gene TRBJ1-2; the D is unclear. Trimming stripped 2 bases from V and 8 bases from J, with 15 bases between. The CDR3 runs to 14 residues. The germline V gene encodes CDR1 SEHNR and CDR2 FQNEAQ (reference sequence). CDR3: CASSLSFPGSGYTF. The CDR3 nucleotides read TGTGCCAGCAGCTTAAGCTTTCCGGGGTCGGGCTACACCTTC.

The J gene is TRBJ2-2, the V gene TRBV18; D gene ambiguous. The CDR3 has 15 residues. Germline values: CDR1 KGHSH, CDR2 LQKENI. Trimming cost V 8 bases and J 0 bases, with 13 bases left between them. The CDR3 nucleotides read TGTGCCAGCGAAACCCGGGCTGCGAACACCGGGGAGCTGTTTTTT. The encoded protein is CASETRAANTGELFF.

The chain links TRBV5-1 to TRBJ2-3, with D perhaps matching TRBD1 (5 bases). This CDR3 comprises 16 residues. From germline, CDR1 is SGHRS and CDR2 YFSETQ. With 4 bases removed from V and 2 bases from J, the gap between germline ends came to 17 bases. In DNA form, the CDR3 reads TGCGCCAGCAGCCTACGGACAAATTCCCTCACAGATACGCAGTATTTT. It specifies CASSLRTNSLTDTQYF.

The genes are TRBV29-1 and TRBJ2-1; no reliable D call. The CDR3 covers 13 residues. Trimming took off 7 bases at V and 8 bases at J, with 18 bases between the two ends. The V gene's germline CDR1 is SQVTM and CDR2 ANQGSEA. CDR3 bases: TGCAGCGCCACCCTGCCCCGGGCGGATGAGCAGTTCTTC. This translates into CSATLPRADEQFF.

The rearrangement uses TRBV30 and TRBJ2-6; 7 bases fit TRBD1. From germline, CDR1 is GTSNPN and CDR2 SVGIG (reference sequence). The CDR3 contains 16 residues. With V trimmed by 3 bases and J by 2 bases, 7 bases remained unmatched. The CDR3 is CAWSVKTGAGANVLTF. Here the CDR3 DNA reads TGTGCCTGGAGCGTCAAAACAGGGGCTGGGGCCAACGTCCTGACTTTC.

This clone was detected only once. The chain is built from TRBV2 and TRBJ2-2, with 7 nucleotides matching TRBD2. This CDR3 has 15 amino acids. Looked up from germline, CDR1 is SNHLY and CDR2 is FYNNEI. The ends lost 7 bases at V and 5 bases at J; junction bases unmatched: 10. The CDR3 bases are TGTGCCAGCAAGGGGTCCAGCGGGGTAACCGGGGAGCTGTTTTTT. Protein: CASKGSSGVTGELFF.

This sequence joins TRBV7-8 and TRBJ2-1; 10 positions agree with TRBD1. This CDR3 region has 15 residues. Trimming took 5 bases from V and 4 from J; bases not matched to a gene: 5. CDR1 is SGHVS, CDR2 FQNEAQ, per germline. Here the CDR3 DNA reads TGTGCCAGCAGCACGGGACAGGGGAATTACAATGAGCAGTTCTTC. Translating it yields CASSTGQGNYNEQFF. Using reference TRBV7-8 and TRBJ2-1 for the parts outside the CDR3, the full variable domain is GAGVSQSPRYKVAKRGQDVALRCDPISGHVSLFWYQQALGQGPEFLTYFQNEAQLDKSGLPSDRFFAERPEGSVSTLKIQRTQQEDSAVYLCASSTGQGNYNEQFFGPGTRLTVL.

The chain couples TRBV30 to TRBJ1-1, with D maybe TRBD1 (6 bases). Looked up from germline, CDR1 is GTSNPN and CDR2 is SVGIG (reference sequence). CDR3 size: 14 residues. Trimming left V 0 bases short and J 4 bases short, with 12 bases between. CDR3 nucleotides: TGTGCCTGGAGTGTTATAAAAGGGGGCACTGAAGCTTTCTTT. It yields the protein CAWSVIKGGTEAFF.

J is TRBJ2-3 and V is TRBV5-6; the D is unclear. This CDR3 is 13 amino acids long. The germline CDR1 and CDR2 sequences are SGHDT and YYEEEE. Trimming removed 2 bases from V and 5 bases from J, with 9 bases in between. This CDR3 reads CASSLPGVDTQYF. The CDR3 DNA reads as TGTGCCAGCAGCTTACCAGGAGTAGATACGCAGTATTTT.

This rearrangement joins TRBV19 to TRBJ1-2, with D possibly being TRBD1 (5 bases). V shed 5 bases and J shed 4 bases, with 14 bases lying between them. Germline-derived CDR1 and CDR2 are LNHDA and SQIVND (reference sequence). This CDR3 has 14 amino acids. Written as DNA, the CDR3 is TGTGCCAGTAGTCCCCCCCGACAGACCTATGGCTACACCTTC. This gives the protein CASSPPRQTYGYTF.

The rearrangement links TRBV7-8 to TRBJ2-7; TRBD2 matches at 9 bases. The CDR3 length is 16 residues. The ends lost 0 bases at V and 2 bases at J; junction bases unmatched: 5. CDR1 SGHVS and CDR2 FQNEAQ come from the germline V gene. CDR3 coding DNA: TGTGCCAGCAGCTTAGCGCTTAGCGGGAGTCCCTACGAGCAGTACTTC. This translates into CASSLALSGSPYEQYF.

The chain uses TRBV6-5 and TRBJ1-6; TRBD1 aligns across 7 bases. V dropped 6 bases and J dropped 5; count of bases not matched to a gene: 7. The germline gives CDR1 MNHEY, CDR2 SVGAGI. The CDR3 length is 15 residues. CDR3 protein: CASRGGDSHNSPLHF. CDR3 coding DNA: TGTGCCAGCAGGGGTGGGGACAGCCATAATTCACCCCTCCACTTT.

The chain employs TRBV7-9 and TRBJ2-5; the D gene is possibly TRBD2 (6 bases). This CDR3 has 15 amino acids. Deletions cut 5 bases from V and 5 bases from J, with 18 bases between. Germline V gene data show CDR1 as SEHNR and CDR2 as FQNEAQ (reference sequence). The CDR3 DNA is TGTGCCAGCAGCAGGGACTCCACCGCCGGGGAGACCCAGTACTTC. Translation gives CASSRDSTAGETQYF.

There are a few counts of this clone. The J gene is TRBJ2-2, the V gene TRBV18, with TRBD2 matching over 8 bases. The CDR3 covers 17 residues. V gave up 3 bases and J gave up 1 base; unmatched junction bases: 7. Per germline, CDR1 KGHSH and CDR2 LQKENI. The CDR3 reads CASSPEIAGLNTGELFF. In DNA form, the CDR3 reads TGTGCCAGCTCACCGGAAATAGCGGGGTTGAACACCGGGGAGCTGTTTTTT.

The rearrangement joins TRBV28 to TRBJ2-7; TRBD2 matches at 7 bases. The J segment lost 3 bases and the V segment lost 7 bases, leaving 12 bases of the junction unmatched. The CDR3 runs to 15 residues. In germline, CDR1 is MDHEN, CDR2 SYDVKM. CDR3 DNA sequence: TGTGCCAGCACCCCCGTGGGGCGGGAGAACTACGAGCAGTACTTC. This encodes CASTPVGRENYEQYF.

The chain has TRBV7-9 and TRBJ1-1; maybe TRBD1 (5 bases). Trimming left V 5 bases short and J 1 base short, with 8 bases between. The CDR3 extends over 13 amino acids. Germline V gives CDR1 SEHNR, CDR2 FQNEAQ (reference sequence). CDR3 DNA: TGTGCCAGCAGCCACGACAGGAACACTGAAGCTTTCTTT. It yields the protein CASSHDRNTEAFF.

The chain recombines TRBV5-6 with TRBJ2-7, with 10 positions matching TRBD1. J lost 5 bases, V lost 0 bases, and 5 bases had no gene match. CDR3 length equals 15 residues. The V gene's germline CDR1 is SGHDT and CDR2 YYEEEE. The CDR3: CASSLEGQGINEQYF. The DNA of the CDR3 is TGTGCCAGCAGCTTGGAGGGACAGGGGATCAACGAGCAGTACTTC.

The chain carries TRBV2 and TRBJ2-2, with 7 nucleotides matching TRBD2. Germline V gene data show CDR1 as SNHLY and CDR2 as FYNNEI. V shed 7 bases and J 6 bases; nucleotides not matched to a gene: 5. CDR3 length: 13 residues. CDR3 in DNA: TGTGCCAGCACCCCAGGACTAGCCGGGGAGCTGTTTTTT. Protein: CASTPGLAGELFF.